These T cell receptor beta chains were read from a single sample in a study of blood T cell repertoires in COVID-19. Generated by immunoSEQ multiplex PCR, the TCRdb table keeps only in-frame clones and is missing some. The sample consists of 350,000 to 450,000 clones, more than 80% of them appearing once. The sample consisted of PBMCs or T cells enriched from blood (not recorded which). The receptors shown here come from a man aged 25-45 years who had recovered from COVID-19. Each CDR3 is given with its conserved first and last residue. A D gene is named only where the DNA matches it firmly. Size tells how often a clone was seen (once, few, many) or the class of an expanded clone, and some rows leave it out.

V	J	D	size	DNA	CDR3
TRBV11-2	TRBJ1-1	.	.	TGTGCCAGCAGGAGGAGCTTGAACACTGAAGCTTTCTTT	CASRRSLNTEAFF
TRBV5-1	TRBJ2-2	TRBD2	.	TGCGCCAGCAGCTTCAGCGGGAGCTCCGGGGAGCTGTTTTTT	CASSFSGSSGELFF
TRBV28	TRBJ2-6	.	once	TGTGCCAGCAGCTCTAGAGGACAGTCTGGGGCCAACGTCCTGACTTTC	CASSSRGQSGANVLTF
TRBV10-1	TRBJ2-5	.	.	TGCGCCAGCAGCCCCGCGATGGGCGAGTTTGAGACCCAGTACTTC	CASSPAMGEFETQYF
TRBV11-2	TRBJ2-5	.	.	TGTGCCAGCAGCTTGTACAGGGTTATAGAGACCCAGTACTTC	CASSLYRVIETQYF
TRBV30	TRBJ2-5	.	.	TGTGCCTGGAGTGTACCGGTAGCACGGGAGACCCAGTACTTC	CAWSVPVARETQYF
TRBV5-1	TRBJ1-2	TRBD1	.	TGCGCCAGCAGCTTTCGAGACAGGGACGAGGGCTACACCTTC	CASSFRDRDEGYTF
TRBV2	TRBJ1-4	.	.	TGTGCCAGCAGTGAACTCCCCCTCGCAGGTGAAAAACTGTTTTTT	CASSELPLAGEKLFF
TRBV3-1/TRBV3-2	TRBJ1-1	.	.	TGTGCCAGCAGCCAAGAAGGGGGTGAAGCTTTCTTT	CASSQEGGEAFF
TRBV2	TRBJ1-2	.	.	TGTGCCAGCAGTGTTACAGGGCGTGATGGCTACACCTTC	CASSVTGRDGYTF
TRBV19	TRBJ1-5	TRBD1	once	TGTGCCAGTAGTCCATTTCTCGATCCGGGACAGCACAATCAGCCCCAGCATTTT	CASSPFLDPGQHNQPQHF
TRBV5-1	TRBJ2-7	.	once	TGCGCCAGCAGCTCCCGCCCGACAGACTACGAGCAGTACTTC	CASSSRPTDYEQYF
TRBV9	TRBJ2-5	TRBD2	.	TGTGCCAGCAGCCTAGGAGTGGATTCTGGACTAGCGGGAACCTCCGTGGAGGCGACCCAGTACTTC	CASSLGVDSGLAGTSVEATQYF
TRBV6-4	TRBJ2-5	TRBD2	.	TGTGCCACCACTAACGTGGGACTAGCGAAGCGGACCCAGTACTTC	CATTNVGLAKRTQYF
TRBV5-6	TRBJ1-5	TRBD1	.	TGTGCCAGCAACGGGCCCCAGGGGGCCCAGCATTTT	CASNGPQGAQHF
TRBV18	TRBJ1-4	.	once	TGTGCCAGCTCACTAGGAGCATCGGATAATGAAAAACTGTTTTTT	CASSLGASDNEKLFF
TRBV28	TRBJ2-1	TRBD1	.	TGTGCCAGCAGTTTTTGGGACAGGGTAGAAAATGAGCAGTTCTTC	CASSFWDRVENEQFF
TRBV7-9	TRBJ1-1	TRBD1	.	TGTGCCAGCAGCTTAGGGGACAGGCAGTACACTGAAGCTTTCTTT	CASSLGDRQYTEAFF
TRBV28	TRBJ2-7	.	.	TGTGCCAGCAGTTTCTCTACAGGGTTGTACGAGCAGTACTTC	CASSFSTGLYEQYF
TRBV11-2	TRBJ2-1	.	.	TGTGCCAGCAGCTTACTCAAACTAGCTCCCTCCTACAATGAGCAGTTCTTC	CASSLLKLAPSYNEQFF
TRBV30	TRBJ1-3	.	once	TGTGCCTGGAGCTACTCTGGAAACACCATATATTTT	CAWSYSGNTIYF
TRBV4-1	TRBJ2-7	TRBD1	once	TGCGCCAGCAGCCAATCTTACCGCGAACTAACAGGGGGAGAATCCTACGAGCAGTACTTC	CASSQSYRELTGGESYEQYF
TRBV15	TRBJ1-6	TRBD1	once	TGTGCCACCAGCAGAGATGAACAGGGGCATTCACCCCTCCACTTT	CATSRDEQGHSPLHF
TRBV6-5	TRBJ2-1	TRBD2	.	TGTGCCAGCAGTTACTCTCGACTAGCGGACTACAATGAGCAGTTCTTC	CASSYSRLADYNEQFF
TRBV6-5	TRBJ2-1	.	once	TGTGCCAGCACTACCACGACTGATACCTACAATGAGCAGTTCTTC	CASTTTTDTYNEQFF
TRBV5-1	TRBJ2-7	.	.	TGCGCCAGCAGGTCCGGCGGGTATGGCGAGCAGTACTTC	CASRSGGYGEQYF
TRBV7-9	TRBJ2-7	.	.	TGTGCCAGCAGCTTAGCGGGCAGCTCTTCCTACGAGCAGTACTTC	CASSLAGSSSYEQYF
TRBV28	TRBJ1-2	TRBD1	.	TGTGCCAGCAGTTTTTGGGACAGGGGAGTCTATGGCTACACCTTC	CASSFWDRGVYGYTF
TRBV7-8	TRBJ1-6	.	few	TGTGCCAGCAGCTTAATGACCAGGGGCGAATCACCCCTCCACTTT	CASSLMTRGESPLHF
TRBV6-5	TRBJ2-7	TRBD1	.	TGTGCCAGCAGGCAACAGGGGGCTGCGTACGAGCAGTACTTC	CASRQQGAAYEQYF
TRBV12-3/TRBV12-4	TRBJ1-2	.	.	TGTGCCAGCAGCCGACAGGTCCGCGGCTACACCTTC	CASSRQVRGYTF
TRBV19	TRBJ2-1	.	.	TGTGCCAGTAGTCTTACTTGGAATGAGCAGTTCTTC	CASSLTWNEQFF
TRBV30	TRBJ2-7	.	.	TGTGCCTGGAGGTACGGGACTGGAGGTCCCTACGAGCAGTACTTC	CAWRYGTGGPYEQYF
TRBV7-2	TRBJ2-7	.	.	TGTGCCAGCAGCCCCTCCTTGTACGGGGACACCTCCTACGAGCAGTACTTC	CASSPSLYGDTSYEQYF
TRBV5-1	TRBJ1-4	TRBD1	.	TGCGCCAGCAGCTATGGACAGGGGGCTAATGAAAAACTGTTTTTT	CASSYGQGANEKLFF
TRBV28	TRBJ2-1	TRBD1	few	TGTGCCAGCAGTTTATCCGGACAGGGCGGTCTCAATGAGCAGTTCTTC	CASSLSGQGGLNEQFF
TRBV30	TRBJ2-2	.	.	TGTGCCTGGAGTGTAATCAGGAACACCGGGGAGCTGTTTTTT	CAWSVIRNTGELFF
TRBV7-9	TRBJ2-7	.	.	TGTGCCAGCAGGCCGAGTTACTCCTACGAGCAGTACTTC	CASRPSYSYEQYF
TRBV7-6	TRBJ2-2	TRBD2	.	TGTGCCAGCAGCTCCAGACTAGCGGGAGTGGACGGGGAGCTGTTTTTT	CASSSRLAGVDGELFF
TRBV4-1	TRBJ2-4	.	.	TGCGCCAGCAGCCCCAGCGTCTTTACCATTCAGTACTTC	CASSPSVFTIQYF
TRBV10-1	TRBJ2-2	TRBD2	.	TGCGCCAGCAGTGAGTCAGGACTAGCGGTCACCGGGGAGCTGTTTTTT	CASSESGLAVTGELFF
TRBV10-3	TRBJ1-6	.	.	TGTGCCATCAGTTGGGCCCCCCCGACAGGAAATAATTCACCCCTCCACTTT	CAISWAPPTGNNSPLHF
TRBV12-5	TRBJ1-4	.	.	TGTGCTAGTGCCTCGGGAGAGGGCTACTTTGAAAAACTGTTTTTT	CASASGEGYFEKLFF
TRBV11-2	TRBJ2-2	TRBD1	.	TGTGCCAGCAGCTTAGCCGCCGGGACAGCGAACACCGGGGAGCTGTTTTTT	CASSLAAGTANTGELFF
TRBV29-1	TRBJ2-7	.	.	TGCAGCGTTTTGACTGGTTACTTTCCCTACGAGCAGTACTTC	CSVLTGYFPYEQYF
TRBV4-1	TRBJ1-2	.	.	TGCGCCAGCAGCCAAGACAGGGGAGCCTATGGCTACACCTTC	CASSQDRGAYGYTF
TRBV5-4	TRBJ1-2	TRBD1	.	TGTGCCAGCAGCACAGGAGGGACAGCTAACTATGGCTACACCTTC	CASSTGGTANYGYTF
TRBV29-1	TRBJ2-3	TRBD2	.	TGCAGCGCTGGGGCGGGAGCGATCACAGATACGCAGTATTTT	CSAGAGAITDTQYF
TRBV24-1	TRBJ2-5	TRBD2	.	TGTGCCACCTCCGGGGGGGCACTGGAGACCCAGTACTTC	CATSGGALETQYF
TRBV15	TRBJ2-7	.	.	TGTGCCACCAGCAGAGTTTTCGGGACACAACACTACGAGCAGTACTTC	CATSRVFGTQHYEQYF
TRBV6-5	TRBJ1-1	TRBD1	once	TGTGCCAGCAGTCTTTTCGGGACAGGCGGTACTGAAGCTTTCTTT	CASSLFGTGGTEAFF